The sequence of this T cell receptor beta chain was determined in a study of T cell responses to AZD1222 COVID-19 vaccine. Study-wide points: At 160-218 and 743-854, vaccine-associated CD4 TCRs were dominant, and they spanned spike. Donors were largely white British and mainly female; clonal diversity was possibly underestimated.

Second-dose intervals of approximately 4 or approximately 12 weeks were pooled. Per the germline V gene, CDR1 is SQVTM and CDR2 is ANQGSEA. The CDR3 totals 16 residues. V shed 0 bases and J shed 7 bases, with 22 bases lying between them. In regard to this clone: Its cognate antigen is unknown.

Data came from immunoSEQ multiplex PCR; TCRdb stores just in-frame clones and leaves some out. Among 150,000 to 200,000 clones listed, just over 85% were seen once. The chain links TRBV29-1 to TRBJ2-7; tentatively, D is TRBD1 (6 bases). The sequencing here drew on peripheral blood, taken 28 days after the second AZD1222 dose. The sequence derives from an adult who received the AZD1222 COVID-19 vaccine. CDR3 sequence: CSVEDLRGRATGEQYF. The DNA for the CDR3 is TGCAGCGTTGAAGATCTTAGGGGGAGAGCTACGGGGGAGCAGTACTTC.